This record looks at one T cell receptor (beta chain) sequence and its context. Its antigen is still unknown. This CDR3 region has 13 residues. V dropped 4 bases and J dropped 7; count of bases not matched to a gene: 2. Germline values: CDR1 SGHTA, CDR2 FQGNSA. This record belongs to a study of PD-1 blockade in classical Hodgkin lymphoma. At the level of the study: Patients were infused with nivolumab 3 mg/kg every 2 weeks. General observations from the study: Underlying causes for the observed repertoire differences were not defined, possibly disease activity or prior therapy. Exclusion was the outcome for patients who began nivolumab under 1 year after ASCT. TCR diversity in CD4+, not CD8+, cells rose significantly by C4D1.

Documented time point: cycle 4 day 1 (C4D1), after around six weeks of nivolumab. Each and every patient relapsed after autologous stem cell transplantation, and patients got differing brentuximab vedotin exposure. The assay was immunoSEQ multiplex PCR, and TCRdb's table has in-frame clones only and misses some. This sample has some 24,000 clones, with around 84% found just once. The chain joins TRBV7-2 to TRBJ1-2, with 11 bases lining up with TRBD1. The sequencing here drew on peripheral blood mononuclear cells (PBMCs), taken before the fourth cycle of nivolumab. This receptor was taken from a human donor with classical Hodgkin lymphoma. The CDR3, as DNA: TGTGCCAGCAGCTATGGGACAGGGGGTGGCTACACCTTC. Protein product: CASSYGTGGGYTF.